The entry below describes one T cell receptor (beta chain). V lost 3 bases and J lost 2, with 10 bases in between. Germline CDR1 reads MDHEN; CDR2 reads SYDVKM. The CDR3 loop spans 14 amino acids. Samples underwent the assay at deep level. TCRdb keeps only in-frame clones here, not all; method: immunoSEQ multiplex PCR. The sample shows some 2.4 million clones, approximately 93% of them seen only once. The data stem from a study of shared clonotypes between healthy human individuals. Study at large: CD4 naive and CD4 memory each took three plates per donor, while CD8 naive took two and CD8 memory one.

Every donor, a Caucasian adult, lived in Nashville, Tennessee. The investigators split CD4+ cells into a CD45RA+ naive subset and a CD45RA-negative memory subset. This clonotype was sampled from a man aged 18-30 years in good health. Some clones in this sample may be carry-over from other donors' samples. Sequences were obtained from naive CD4+ T cells from PBMCs. The subset: CD45RA+ positively selected. The J gene is TRBJ1-2, the V gene TRBV28, with D unresolved. The DNA of the CDR3 is TGTGCCAGCAGTTTCTCAGCGAAGAACTATGGCTACACCTTC. This encodes CASSFSAKNYGYTF.